Below are 6 T cell receptor beta chains sequenced from a single sample in a study of shared clonotypes between healthy human individuals. Some clones are missing from TCRdb's copy, which holds only in-frame ones; the method was immunoSEQ multiplex PCR. The sample holds some 500,000 clones, over 60% seen once. Specimen: PBMCs. These receptors all stem from a middle-aged woman in good health. Some clones in this sample may be carry-over from other donors' samples.

The chain recombines TRBV27 with TRBJ2-1, with TRBD2 matching over 7 bases. Looked up from germline, CDR1 is MNHEY and CDR2 is SMNVEV (reference sequence). Trimming removed 2 bases from V and 7 bases from J; junction bases left unmatched: 5. The CDR3 has 14 amino acids. CDR3 DNA: TGTGCCAGCAGTTTAAGCAGGCGGGGGAATGAGCAGTTCTTC. Residues: CASSLSRRGNEQFF.

This clone was seen only once. The chain is built from TRBV14 and TRBJ2-5; 13 bases match TRBD2. This CDR3 contains 16 residues. Germline lookup yields CDR1 SGHDN and CDR2 FVKESK. V was clipped by 5 bases and J by 4 bases; unmatched bases: 7. CDR3 bases: TGTGCCAGCAGCTACCTGGGACTAGCGGGAAGAGAGACCCAGTACTTC. The encoded protein is CASSYLGLAGRETQYF.

The gene calls are TRBV10-3 and TRBJ1-2, with 8 positions matching TRBD1. Germline CDR1 ENHRY, CDR2 SYGVKD. This CDR3 has 15 amino acids. V was pared by 4 bases and J by 1 base, with 5 bases of the junction left unmatched. In nucleotides, the CDR3 is TGTGCCATCAGTGCGAACAGGGGGGGTAACTATGGCTACACCTTC. As protein: CAISANRGGNYGYTF.

The V gene is TRBV18, the J gene TRBJ2-3; 8 bases agree with TRBD2. The V gene end was trimmed by 5 bases and the J gene end by 1 base; junction bases not matched to a gene: 5. The germline gives CDR1 KGHSH, CDR2 LQKENI. This CDR3 spans 15 amino acids. CDR3 residues: CASSFRREGTDTQYF. DNA of the CDR3: TGTGCCAGCTCATTCAGGCGGGAGGGCACAGATACGCAGTATTTT.

J is TRBJ2-1 and V is TRBV15; D gene uncertain. V was shortened by 0 bases and J by 8 bases, with 8 bases between the two germline ends. The length of the CDR3 is 13 residues. Germline loops: CDR1 LNHNV, CDR2 YYDKDF (reference sequence). CDR3 amino acids: CATSRDPHHEQFF. CDR3 coding DNA: TGTGCCACCAGCAGAGATCCACACCATGAGCAGTTCTTC.

This clone occurred once. The rearrangement uses TRBV28 and TRBJ2-7, with TRBD2 identical over 12 bases. The length of the CDR3 is 17 residues. CDR1 and CDR2 (germline): MDHEN, SYDVKM. V lost 6 bases and J lost 6; bases outside the gene matches: 15. The CDR3 DNA reads TGTGCCAGCAGACCTCAGGGGACTAGCGGGCTCTTATCCGAGCAGTACTTC. It specifies CASRPQGTSGLLSEQYF.